The 14 T cell receptor beta chains reported below all come from one sample, sequenced in a study of blood T cell repertoires in COVID-19. Only in-frame clones appear in the TCRdb table, and some are missing; sequencing was by immunoSEQ multiplex PCR. This table has about 59,000 clones, more than 60% appearing once. Input material: peripheral blood. All receptors derive from a woman in her forties or fifties with active or convalescent COVID-19.

This rearrangement joins TRBV5-4 to TRBJ2-5, with no clear D. Trimming shortened V by 0 bases and J by 5 bases, and 8 bases separated the two germline ends. This CDR3 comprises 13 residues. Germline values: CDR1 SGHNT, CDR2 YYREEE (reference sequence). The CDR3 region is CASSLEFVETQYF. Written as DNA, the CDR3 is TGTGCCAGCAGCTTGGAATTCGTGGAGACCCAGTACTTC.

The rearrangement links TRBV5-1 to TRBJ2-5; perhaps TRBD2 as D (6 bases). Germline lookup yields CDR1 SGHRS and CDR2 YFSETQ. The CDR3 extends over 14 amino acids. Trimming took off 0 bases at V and 5 bases at J, with 11 bases between the two ends. CDR3 DNA sequence: TGCGCCAGCAGCTTGGAACTAGCCGGGGAGACCCAGTACTTC. It is translated as CASSLELAGETQYF.

This clone was recorded once. The chain couples TRBV4-1 to TRBJ2-1; 8 bases align to TRBD2. This CDR3 comprises 16 residues. Germline assignment: CDR1 MGHRA and CDR2 YSYEKL. V trimming: 0 bases; J trimming: 3 bases; junction bases outside the gene matches: 4. The CDR3 protein is CASSQDPSGFYNEQFF. The CDR3, as DNA: TGCGCCAGCAGCCAAGATCCTAGCGGGTTCTACAATGAGCAGTTCTTC.

This clone appeared a single time. The chain recombines TRBV24-1 with TRBJ2-7, with D possibly matching TRBD2 (6 bases). CDR3 length: 16 residues. Germline lookup yields CDR1 KGHDR and CDR2 SFDVKD. The V end lost 2 bases, the J end lost 0 bases, and 13 bases lay between the germline ends. The CDR3 coding sequence is TGTGCCACCAGTGATTACCGGGACTCGAGCTCCTACGAGCAGTACTTC. It is translated as CATSDYRDSSSYEQYF.

This chain connects TRBV5-3 to TRBJ1-1; a weak D match, TRBD1 (5 bases). TRBV5-3 is treated as an ORF (open reading frame) with a function not yet certain. The V and J ends lost 5 bases and 1 base respectively, with 15 bases between them. The length of the CDR3 is 15 residues. Here the CDR3 DNA reads TGTGCCAGAAGGGATGGGGGAGGGGAGAACACTGAAGCTTTCTTT. Amino acids: CARRDGGGENTEAFF.

The table lists this clone with a few counts. The genes are TRBV4-1 and TRBJ2-3, with 13 bases identical to TRBD2. Germline CDR1 MGHRA, CDR2 YSYEKL. CDR3 length: 16 amino acids. Unmatched junction bases numbered 6, after V lost 4 bases and J lost 5 bases. CDR3 sequence reads: CASSRGTSGAQDTQYF. The CDR3 bases are TGCGCCAGCAGCCGCGGGACTAGCGGGGCTCAAGATACGCAGTATTTT.

The chain uses TRBV5-1 and TRBJ2-3, with TRBD2 identical over 12 bases. This CDR3 is 15 amino acids long. Germline V gene data show CDR1 as SGHRS and CDR2 as YFSETQ. After removal of 4 bases from V and 4 bases from J, the junction contained 4 bases not matched to a gene. CDR3 in amino acids: CASSPGTSGPDTQYF. CDR3 DNA sequence: TGCGCCAGCAGCCCCGGGACTAGCGGGCCAGATACGCAGTATTTT.

The CDR3 DNA reads as TGTGCCAGCTCAAAGGCAGCGCACCATGAAAAACTGTTTTTT. Protein: CASSKAAHHEKLFF. The chain has TRBV18 and TRBJ1-4; D uncertain. Looked up from germline, CDR1 is KGHSH and CDR2 is LQKENI. The germline V and J ends were trimmed by 5 bases and 6 bases, with 13 bases remaining between them. The CDR3 covers 14 residues.

The rearrangement joins TRBV10-3 to TRBJ2-1; 8 bases align to TRBD1. Germline loops: CDR1 ENHRY, CDR2 SYGVKD. The CDR3 loop spans 14 amino acids. The trim removed 7 bases at V and 6 bases at J, leaving 8 bases unmatched. Here the CDR3 DNA reads TGTGCCATCATGCAGGGGGCGCAGGGCAATGAGCAGTTCTTC. This encodes CAIMQGAQGNEQFF.

The V gene is TRBV12-3 or TRBV12-4, the J gene TRBJ1-5; unclear D gene. V was trimmed by 3 bases and J by 7 bases, leaving 10 bases between them. This CDR3 comprises 13 residues. CDR3 sequence: CASSLLIGQPQHF. The CDR3 DNA reads as TGTGCCAGCAGTTTGTTGATCGGGCAGCCCCAGCATTTT.

This clone occurred a few times. The chain is built from TRBV15 and TRBJ1-1; the match to TRBD1 covers 8 bases. There are 12 residues in the CDR3. Germline V CDR1 and CDR2: LNHNV, YYDKDF (reference sequence). V shed 9 bases and J 2 bases; nucleotides not matched to a gene: 2. The CDR3 region is CATGQVNTEAFF. The CDR3 coding sequence is TGTGCCACGGGACAGGTTAACACTGAAGCTTTCTTT.

This clone was counted a single time. The chain has TRBV19 and TRBJ1-5; TRBD1 matches at 8 bases. The CDR3 loop spans 17 amino acids. In germline, CDR1 is LNHDA, CDR2 SQIVND (reference sequence). The junction had 13 bases not matched to a gene; V was cut back by 6 bases and J by 3 bases. DNA for the CDR3: TGTGCCAGTAGGACAATCGACAGGGGCGCTTTCAATCAGCCCCAGCATTTT. It specifies CASRTIDRGAFNQPQHF.

This sequence joins TRBV10-3 and TRBJ2-7; 10 positions match TRBD1. This CDR3 has 14 residues. Germline values: CDR1 ENHRY, CDR2 SYGVKD. The V segment lost 8 bases and the J segment 6 bases; nucleotides outside the gene matches: 10. The CDR3 region is CAIATRDRGGEQYF. The CDR3 region has the DNA TGTGCCATCGCAACCCGGGACAGGGGAGGCGAGCAGTACTTC.

The gene calls are TRBV5-6 and TRBJ2-3; 11 bases are a match to TRBD2. The trim removed 3 bases at V and 3 bases at J, leaving 15 bases unmatched. The length of the CDR3 is 19 residues. CDR1 is SGHDT, CDR2 YYEEEE, per germline. The CDR3: CASSSSGLADNFRTDTQYF. The CDR3 nucleotides read TGTGCCAGCAGCTCCTCGGGACTAGCGGACAACTTTCGGACAGATACGCAGTATTTT.